Below, one TCR beta chain is given with its context. TCRdb reprocessed the RT-PCR reads with MiXCR, giving one entry per CDR3 protein. The data hold about 170,000 distinct CDR3 sequences, with 10% to 15% observed a single time. The data belong to a study of response to subunit inactivated influenza vaccine. Germline V gives CDR1 MDHEN, CDR2 SYDVKM. V shed 8 bases, J shed 5 bases, and the junction held 9 bases outside the gene matches. The CDR3 spans 13 residues. This same sample was also taken into another study, of T cells expressing NK-cell markers. This second study says: Production of TCR beta cDNA relied on 5'RACE template switching with UMIs. Seropositivity for HCMV was found in seven of the eight sequenced donors, with one seronegative.

The chain uses TRBV28 and TRBJ2-7; 7 nucleotides agree with TRBD2. Here the sequenced sample was CD8+ T cells sorted from PBMCs, taken about 12 days after vaccination. The sequence was collected from a man aged 50-60 years who received an inactivated influenza vaccine. CDR3 nucleotide sequence: TGTGCCAGCCAGTTAGCGGGCTCAAACGAGCAGTACTTC. This encodes CASQLAGSNEQYF. The full variable domain, rest sourced from reference TRBV28 and TRBJ2-7, is DVKVTQSSRYLVKRTGEKVFLECVQDMDHENMFWYRQDPGLGLRLIYFSYDVKMKEKGDIPEGYSVSREKKERFSLILESASTNQTSMYLCASQLAGSNEQYFGPGTRLTVT.